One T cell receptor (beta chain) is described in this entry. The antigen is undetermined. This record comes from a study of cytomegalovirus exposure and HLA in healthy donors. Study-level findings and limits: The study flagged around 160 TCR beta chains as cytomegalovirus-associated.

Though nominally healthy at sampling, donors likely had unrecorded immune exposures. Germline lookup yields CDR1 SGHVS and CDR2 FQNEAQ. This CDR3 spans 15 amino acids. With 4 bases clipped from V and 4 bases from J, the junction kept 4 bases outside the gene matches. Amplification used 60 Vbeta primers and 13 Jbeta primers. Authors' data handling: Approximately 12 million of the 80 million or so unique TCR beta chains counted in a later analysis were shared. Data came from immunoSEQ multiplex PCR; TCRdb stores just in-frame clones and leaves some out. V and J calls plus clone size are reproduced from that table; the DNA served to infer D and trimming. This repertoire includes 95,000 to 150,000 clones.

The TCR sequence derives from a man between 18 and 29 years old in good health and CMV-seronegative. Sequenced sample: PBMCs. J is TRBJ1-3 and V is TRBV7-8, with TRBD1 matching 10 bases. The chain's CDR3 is CASSSRDRGGNTIYF. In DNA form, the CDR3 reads TGTGCCAGCAGCTCCCGGGACAGGGGAGGAAACACCATATATTTT.